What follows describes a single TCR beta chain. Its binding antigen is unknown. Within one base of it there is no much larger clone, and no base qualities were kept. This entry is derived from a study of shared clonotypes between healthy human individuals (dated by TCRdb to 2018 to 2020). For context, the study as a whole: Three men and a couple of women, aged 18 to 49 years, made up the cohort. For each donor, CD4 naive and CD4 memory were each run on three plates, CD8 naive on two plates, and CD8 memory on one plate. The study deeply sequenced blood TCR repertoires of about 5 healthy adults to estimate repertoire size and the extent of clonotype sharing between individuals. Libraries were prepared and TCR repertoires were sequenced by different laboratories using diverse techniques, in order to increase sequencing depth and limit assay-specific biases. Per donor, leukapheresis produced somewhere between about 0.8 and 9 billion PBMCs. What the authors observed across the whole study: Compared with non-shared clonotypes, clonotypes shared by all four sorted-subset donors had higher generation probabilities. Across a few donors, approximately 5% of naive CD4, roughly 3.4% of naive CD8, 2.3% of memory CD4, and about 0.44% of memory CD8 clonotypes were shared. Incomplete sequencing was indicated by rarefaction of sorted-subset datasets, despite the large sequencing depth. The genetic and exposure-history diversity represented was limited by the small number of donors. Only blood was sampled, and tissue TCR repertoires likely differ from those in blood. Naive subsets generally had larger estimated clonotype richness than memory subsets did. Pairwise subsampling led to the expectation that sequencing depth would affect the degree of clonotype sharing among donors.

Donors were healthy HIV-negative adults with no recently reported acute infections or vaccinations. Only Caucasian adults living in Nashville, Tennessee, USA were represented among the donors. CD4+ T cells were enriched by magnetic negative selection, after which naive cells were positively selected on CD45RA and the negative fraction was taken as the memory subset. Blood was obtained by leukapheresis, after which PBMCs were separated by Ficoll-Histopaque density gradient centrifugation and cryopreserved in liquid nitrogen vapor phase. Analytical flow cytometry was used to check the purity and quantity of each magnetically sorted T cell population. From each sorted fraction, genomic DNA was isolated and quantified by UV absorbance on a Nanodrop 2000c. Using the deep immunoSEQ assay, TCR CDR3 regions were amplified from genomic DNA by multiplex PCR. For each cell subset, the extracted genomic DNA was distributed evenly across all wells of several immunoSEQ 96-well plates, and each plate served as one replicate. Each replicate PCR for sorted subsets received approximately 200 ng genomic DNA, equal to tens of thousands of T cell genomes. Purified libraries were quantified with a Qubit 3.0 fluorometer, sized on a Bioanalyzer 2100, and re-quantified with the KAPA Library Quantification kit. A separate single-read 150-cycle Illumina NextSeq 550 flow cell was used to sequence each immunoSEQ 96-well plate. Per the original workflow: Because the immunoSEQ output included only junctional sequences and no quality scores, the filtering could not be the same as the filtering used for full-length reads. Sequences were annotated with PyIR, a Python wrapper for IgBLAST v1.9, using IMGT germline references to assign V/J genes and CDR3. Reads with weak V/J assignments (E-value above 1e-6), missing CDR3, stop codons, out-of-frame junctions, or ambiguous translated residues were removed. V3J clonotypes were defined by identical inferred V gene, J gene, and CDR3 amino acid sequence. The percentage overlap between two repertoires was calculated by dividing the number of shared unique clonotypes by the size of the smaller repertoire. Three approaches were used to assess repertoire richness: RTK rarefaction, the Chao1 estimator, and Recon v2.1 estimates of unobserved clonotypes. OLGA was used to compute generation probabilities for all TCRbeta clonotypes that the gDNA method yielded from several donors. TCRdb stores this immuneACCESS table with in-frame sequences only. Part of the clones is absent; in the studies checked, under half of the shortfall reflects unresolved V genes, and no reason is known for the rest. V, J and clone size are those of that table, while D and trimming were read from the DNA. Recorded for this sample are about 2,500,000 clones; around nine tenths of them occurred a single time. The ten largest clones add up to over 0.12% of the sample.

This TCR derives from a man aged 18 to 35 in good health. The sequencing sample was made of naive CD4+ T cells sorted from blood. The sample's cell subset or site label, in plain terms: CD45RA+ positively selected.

The CDR3 in this case is CASSPYPGQGLSYGYTF. The DNA is TGTGCCAGCAGCCCTTACCCGGGACAGGGGCTCTCCTATGGCTACACCTTC. This chain joins TRBV4-2 to TRBJ1-2, and 10 bases in between align with TRBD1. Clipping removes 4 bases from V and 4 bases from J, with 12 as the unmatched junction base count. CDR1 is given as LGHNA and CDR2 as YNFKEQ, both from the germline V gene. The cysteine opens and the phenylalanine closes a CDR3 of 17 amino acids. Solely the CDR3 DNA is kept, with 51 bases framed from the first base.